The 9 T cell receptor beta chains below come from one sample, sequenced in a study of OX40 agonist ivuxolimab in advanced cancers. TCRdb keeps only in-frame clones here, not all; method: immunoSEQ multiplex PCR. Of approximately 50,000 clones detected, around nine tenths appear once; the ten largest clones hold about 8%. The sequencing here drew on CD4+ or CD8+ T cells sorted from blood, taken in a trial of the OX40 agonist ivuxolimab. All receptors derive from an adult with an advanced solid tumor such as melanoma, head and neck, liver or kidney cancer.

A remark on this clone: The sample has other DNA sequences that encode this CDR3 too. The chain joins TRBV2 to TRBJ1-3; D may be TRBD1 (5 bases). Germline V CDR1 and CDR2: SNHLY, FYNNEI. V was shortened by 7 bases and J by 3 bases, with 10 bases between the two germline ends. The CDR3 runs to 13 residues. CDR3 amino acids: CASTLTVGNTIYF. The CDR3 DNA reads TGTGCCAGCACCCTGACAGTTGGAAACACCATATATTTT.

The genes are TRBV28 and TRBJ2-7; TRBD1 matches at 9 bases. V lost 3 bases and J lost 4; bases outside the gene matches: 7. This CDR3 contains 15 residues. Per germline, CDR1 MDHEN and CDR2 SYDVKM. The CDR3 here is CASSFVETGGYEQYF. CDR3 nucleotide sequence: TGTGCCAGCAGTTTTGTGGAGACAGGGGGGTACGAGCAGTACTTC.

CDR3 in amino acids: CASNFAGQGTEAFF. The CDR3, as DNA: TGTGCCAGCAATTTTGCCGGGCAAGGCACTGAAGCTTTCTTT. The rearrangement uses TRBV2 and TRBJ1-1; D unresolved. The V gene lost 7 bases and the J gene lost 4 bases, with 16 bases spanning the gap. Looked up from germline, CDR1 is SNHLY and CDR2 is FYNNEI. This CDR3 has 14 residues.

This clone has only one observation. The genes are TRBV5-1 and TRBJ2-1; 9 bases align to TRBD2. Germline assignment: CDR1 SGHRS and CDR2 YFSETQ. This CDR3 is 17 amino acids long. V shed 3 bases and J 3 bases; nucleotides not matched to a gene: 10. The CDR3 protein is CASSSPWAGGIYNEQFF. As DNA, the CDR3 is TGCGCCAGCAGCTCCCCATGGGCGGGAGGGATCTACAATGAGCAGTTCTTC. Full variable domain (missing parts from reference TRBV5-1 and TRBJ2-1): KAGVTQTPRYLIKTRGQQVTLSCSPISGHRSVSWYQQTPGQGLQFLFEYFSETQRNKGNFPGRFSGRQFSNSRSEMNVSTLELGDSALYLCASSSPWAGGIYNEQFFGPGTRLTVL.

The chain has TRBV18 and TRBJ1-6, with D uncertain. Trimming removed 3 bases from V and 8 bases from J, with 14 bases in between. Per germline, CDR1 KGHSH and CDR2 LQKENI. The CDR3 runs to 15 residues. The DNA for the CDR3 is TGTGCCAGCTCACCGTCCCGGGCCACCCATTCACCCCTCCACTTT. This sequence encodes CASSPSRATHSPLHF.

This chain uses TRBV4-2 with TRBJ2-7, with 14 bases fitting TRBD2. Trimming at V came to 4 bases and at J to 5 bases, leaving 7 bases not matched to a gene. The CDR3 consists of 16 residues. Germline lookup yields CDR1 LGHNA and CDR2 YNFKEQ. The CDR3 loop reads CASSLEAGLAGDEQYF. CDR3 DNA: TGTGCCAGCAGCCTCGAAGCGGGACTAGCGGGAGACGAGCAGTACTTC.

This clone was seen only once. The rearrangement links TRBV21-1 to TRBJ2-5. TRBV21-1 is described as a pseudogene. This CDR3 has 11 residues. CDR3 DNA sequence: TGTGCCAGCAGCCCCCAAGAGACCCAGTACTTC. Protein: CASSPQETQYF.

This clone was detected a few times. The chain is built from TRBV4-1 and TRBJ1-1; 7 nucleotides agree with TRBD1. CDR1 MGHRA and CDR2 YSYEKL come from the germline V gene. The CDR3 has 14 amino acids. V gave up 8 bases and J gave up 3 bases; unmatched junction bases: 9. The CDR3: CASPPQGLDTEAFF. The CDR3, as DNA: TGCGCCAGCCCACCACAGGGGCTAGACACTGAAGCTTTCTTT.

The chain couples TRBV5-1 to TRBJ1-4; D unclear. V dropped 2 bases and J dropped 0 bases, with 8 bases sitting between them. The V gene's germline CDR1 is SGHRS and CDR2 YFSETQ. CDR3 length: 15 residues. CDR3 region: CASSFDYATNEKLFF. CDR3 coding DNA: TGCGCCAGCAGCTTTGATTATGCAACTAATGAAAAACTGTTTTTT.